Described below is a single T cell receptor beta chain sequence and its context. The data stem from a study of blood T cell repertoires in COVID-19. Study overall: Collection of acute and convalescent COVID-19 samples took place in the United States, Italy and Spain. T cells, B-cell-depleted T cells, or PBMCs supplied cDNA or gDNA.

Authors' analysis steps: Estimated nucleated cell counts came from reference gene primer amplification. Assay: immunoSEQ multiplex PCR; the TCRdb copy retains only in-frame clones and omits some. Clone size and V and J calls were adopted from that table, with D and trimming inferred from the DNA. The profile shows approximately 60,000 clones, more than 75% of them singletons. Germline CDR1 is KGHSH and CDR2 is LQKENI. CDR3 length equals 16 residues. Trimming removed 3 bases at V and 7 bases at J, with 21 bases between. The sequence was collected from a woman at least 80 years old with acute or convalescent COVID-19. The chain is built from TRBV18 and TRBJ1-1; tentative D call: TRBD1 (6 bases). The sequenced material came from peripheral blood. CDR3 residues: CASSPIDSLGRGEAFF. The CDR3 DNA follows: TGTGCCAGCTCACCGATAGACAGCCTCGGCAGGGGTGAAGCTTTCTTT.